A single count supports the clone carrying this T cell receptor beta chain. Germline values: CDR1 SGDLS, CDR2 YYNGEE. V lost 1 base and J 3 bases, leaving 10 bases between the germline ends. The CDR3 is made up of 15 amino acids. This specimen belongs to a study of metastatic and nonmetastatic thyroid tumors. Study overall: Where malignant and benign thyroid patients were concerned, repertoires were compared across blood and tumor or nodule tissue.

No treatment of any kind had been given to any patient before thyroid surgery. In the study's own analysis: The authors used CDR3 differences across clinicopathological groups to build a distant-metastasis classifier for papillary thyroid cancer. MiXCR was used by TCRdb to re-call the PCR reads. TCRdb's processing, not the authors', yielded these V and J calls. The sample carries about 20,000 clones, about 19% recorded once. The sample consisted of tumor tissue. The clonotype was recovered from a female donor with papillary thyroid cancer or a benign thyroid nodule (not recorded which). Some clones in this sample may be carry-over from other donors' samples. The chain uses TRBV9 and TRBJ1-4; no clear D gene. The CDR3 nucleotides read TGTGCCAGCAGCGTAACTTGGGGTGCTAATGAAAAACTGTTTTTT. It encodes CASSVTWGANEKLFF.